These T cell receptor beta chains were read from a single sample in a study of blood T cell repertoires in COVID-19. Method: immunoSEQ multiplex PCR; TCRdb's copy keeps in-frame clones and lacks some. The table shows some 340,000 clones, with 65% to 85% occurring only once. Input material: peripheral blood. These receptors were obtained from a man aged 25-45 years with active or convalescent COVID-19. The CDR3 runs from the conserved cysteine through the conserved F or W. The D gene is left open where the match is weak. Clone size is stated in some rows and not others, as once, few, many or a class when expanded.

CDR3aa	CDR3nt	j_gene	abundance	v_gene	d_gene
CASSPSRRSSAAFF	TGTGCCAGCAGCCCGTCTCGTCGTTCCTCTGCGGCTTTCTTT	TRBJ1-1	NA	TRBV11-2	NA
CASTLLTSGGLNEQFF	TGTGCCAGCACCCTACTGACTAGCGGGGGGCTTAATGAGCAGTTCTTC	TRBJ2-1	NA	TRBV11-1	TRBD2
CASSQPPTGYNSPLHF	TGTGCCAGCAGCCAACCCCCGACAGGGTATAATTCACCCCTCCACTTT	TRBJ1-6	once	TRBV4-2	TRBD1
CASSSTGTAEAFF	TGTGCCAGCAGCTCCACCGGGACAGCTGAAGCTTTCTTT	TRBJ1-1	NA	TRBV7-9	TRBD1
CASSSQGAYEQYF	TGCGCCAGCAGCTCACAGGGGGCCTACGAGCAGTACTTC	TRBJ2-7	NA	TRBV5-1	TRBD1
CASSFRTGGPGYTF	TGTGCCAGCAGCTTTCGGACAGGAGGGCCTGGCTACACCTTC	TRBJ1-2	NA	TRBV14	TRBD1
CASSLGPGGDTQYF	TGTGCCAGCAGCCTGGGACCGGGAGGAGATACGCAGTATTTT	TRBJ2-3	NA	TRBV7-2	TRBD2
CSGRGPMNTEAFF	TGCAGCGGCAGGGGGCCCATGAACACTGAAGCTTTCTTT	TRBJ1-1	NA	TRBV29-1	TRBD1
CAISEPGGGAEAFF	TGTGCCATCAGTGAGCCAGGGGGTGGGGCTGAAGCTTTCTTT	TRBJ1-1	NA	TRBV10-3	TRBD1
CASSEYGGQGAYNEQFF	TGTGCCAGCAGTGAATATGGGGGACAGGGGGCGTACAATGAGCAGTTCTTC	TRBJ2-1	NA	TRBV25-1	TRBD1
CASSSGGIEQYF	TGTGCCAGCAGCTCCGGGGGGATCGAGCAGTACTTC	TRBJ2-7	once	TRBV11-3	TRBD2
CASSQVDRATNEKLFF	TGTGCCAGCAGCCAAGTGGACAGAGCAACTAATGAAAAACTGTTTTTT	TRBJ1-4	medium-sized	TRBV3-1/TRBV3-2	NA
CASSLEGLAGNANEQFF	TGTGCCAGCAGCTTAGAGGGACTAGCGGGAAATGCTAATGAGCAGTTCTTC	TRBJ2-1	NA	TRBV11-3	TRBD2
CASRGHPTDSNQPQHF	TGTGCCAGTAGGGGGCATCCTACAGATAGCAATCAGCCCCAGCATTTT	TRBJ1-5	NA	TRBV19	NA
CASSFGSWTGNSPLHF	TGTGCCAGCAGTTTCGGGTCGTGGACAGGCAATTCACCCCTCCACTTT	TRBJ1-6	NA	TRBV28	TRBD1
CSVDRGSGSTEAFF	TGCAGCGTGGACAGGGGTTCTGGGAGCACTGAAGCTTTCTTT	TRBJ1-1	NA	TRBV29-1	TRBD1
CATNEQGMNEQYF	TGTGCCACCAATGAACAGGGGATGAACGAGCAGTACTTC	TRBJ2-7	NA	TRBV2	TRBD1
CSVVQGAAYEQYF	TGCAGCGTTGTACAGGGGGCGGCCTACGAGCAGTACTTC	TRBJ2-7	once	TRBV29-1	TRBD1
CASSSPTGGAGRNEQFF	TGTGCCAGCAGCTCCCCCACCGGGGGGGCCGGCCGGAATGAGCAGTTCTTC	TRBJ2-1	few	TRBV6-2/TRBV6-3	TRBD2
CASSQGKTVYEQYF	TGCGCCAGCAGCCAAGGCAAGACAGTCTACGAGCAGTACTTC	TRBJ2-7	NA	TRBV4-1	NA
CASSLASGAPIF	TGTGCCAGCAGCTTAGCTTCAGGGGCCCCGATCTTC	TRBJ1-2	NA	TRBV7-3	NA
CASSPHRGGGTDTQYF	TGTGCCAGCAGCCCGCACCGGGGAGGGGGCACAGATACGCAGTATTTT	TRBJ2-3	NA	TRBV7-3	TRBD2
CASFRRGTGFMNTEAFF	TGTGCCAGCTTCCGGCGAGGGACAGGCTTCATGAACACTGAAGCTTTCTTT	TRBJ1-1	NA	TRBV2	TRBD1
CASSSGGSGAYNEQFF	TGTGCCAGCAGCTCAGGAGGTAGCGGGGCTTACAATGAGCAGTTCTTC	TRBJ2-1	NA	TRBV11-2	TRBD2
CASSELAGGRYTQYF	TGCGCCAGCAGCGAACTAGCGGGGGGGCGATATACGCAGTATTTT	TRBJ2-3	few	TRBV10-2	TRBD2
CASSPQGRRDSPLHF	TGTGCCAGCAGCCCTCAGGGGAGAAGGGATTCACCCCTCCACTTT	TRBJ1-6	NA	TRBV7-3	NA
CASSPWGQGDGYTF	TGTGCCAGCTCACCATGGGGACAGGGGGATGGCTACACCTTC	TRBJ1-2	NA	TRBV18	TRBD1
CASSPQGRVFMNTEAFF	TGTGCCAGCAGCCCCCAAGGCAGGGTCTTCATGAACACTGAAGCTTTCTTT	TRBJ1-1	NA	TRBV7-9	NA
CASSLPSRDTEAFF	TGTGCCAGCTCACTACCTTCCAGGGACACTGAAGCTTTCTTT	TRBJ1-1	NA	TRBV18	NA
CASSRGDRAKNEKLFF	TGCGCCAGCAGCAGGGGGGACAGGGCAAAGAATGAAAAACTGTTTTTT	TRBJ1-4	NA	TRBV5-1	TRBD1
CASSLIFGQRDQPQHF	TGTGCCAGCAGTTTAATTTTTGGACAGCGAGATCAGCCCCAGCATTTT	TRBJ1-5	once	TRBV28	NA
CASSRDRARYGYTF	TGTGCCAGCAGCAGAGACAGGGCGAGATATGGCTACACCTTC	TRBJ1-2	NA	TRBV14	TRBD1
CAIGTSGYNEQFF	TGTGCCATCGGGACTAGCGGCTACAATGAGCAGTTCTTC	TRBJ2-1	NA	TRBV5-6	TRBD2
CASSFRTSGSVYNEQFF	TGTGCCAGCAGCTTCCGGACTAGCGGGAGTGTATACAATGAGCAGTTCTTC	TRBJ2-1	NA	TRBV7-2	TRBD2
CASSLRNQPQHF	TGTGCCAGCAGTTTACGGAATCAGCCCCAGCATTTT	TRBJ1-5	NA	TRBV28	NA
CASSRGTSGRYEQYF	TGTGCCAGCAGCCGTGGCACTAGCGGACGCTACGAGCAGTACTTC	TRBJ2-7	once	TRBV14	TRBD2
CSGSFNEKLFF	TGCAGTGGTTCTTTTAATGAAAAACTGTTTTTT	TRBJ1-4	NA	TRBV20-1	NA